These T cell receptor beta chains were read from a single sample in a study of T cells expressing NK-cell markers. TCRdb re-called the 5' RACE reads; one entry per CDR3 protein, DNA not given. The data include some 340,000 distinct CDR3 sequences; the top ten clones carry 4% to 6.5%. Sequencing was performed on blood T cells: a sorted CD56 or NKG2C T cell subset, CD4+ or CD8+ T cells, or bulk PBMC T cells (not recorded which). The receptors originated from a man between 18 and 69 years old in good health. CDR3s include the opening cysteine and the closing phenylalanine or tryptophan.

V	J	CDR3
TRBV12-3/TRBV12-4	TRBJ2-5	CASSLYGGYQETQYF
TRBV27	TRBJ2-1	CASSLRPNAHNEQFF
TRBV12-3/TRBV12-4	TRBJ1-4	CASSLRDSNEKLFF
TRBV29-1	TRBJ2-1	CSVKGLAGASSYNEQFF
TRBV5-1	TRBJ1-2	CASSFLGDSGGYTF
TRBV5-5	TRBJ2-7	CASRRTGGSSYEQYF
TRBV13	TRBJ2-6	CASSTRGGANVLTF
TRBV11-2	TRBJ2-7	CASSPRRGGATYEQYF
TRBV3-1	TRBJ2-2	CASSQGAGGPNTGELFF
TRBV6-1	TRBJ2-2	CASSQRTSGGIGELFF
TRBV7-9	TRBJ2-7	CASSVQSINEQYF
TRBV7-7	TRBJ2-7	CASSFPGGQGIPPDSYEQYF
TRBV12-3/TRBV12-4	TRBJ2-7	CASTHIAGQAYEQYF
TRBV5-1	TRBJ1-2	CASSLVPPNSYGYTF
TRBV18	TRBJ1-4	CASSPLQGSNEKLFF
TRBV20-1	TRBJ2-3	CSAEAGSFSTDTQYF
TRBV18	TRBJ2-7	CASSPMKVQAYEQYF
TRBV11-1	TRBJ2-7	CASSFTGAASYEQYF
TRBV4-1	TRBJ2-6	CASSQPILRSGANVLTF
TRBV7-8	TRBJ1-5	CASSPQGGSNQPQHF
TRBV15	TRBJ2-3	CATSREQITQYF
TRBV20-1	TRBJ2-3	CSARVQESTDTQYF
TRBV7-9	TRBJ2-3	CASSLGQGARVDTQYF
TRBV6-1	TRBJ2-1	CASSTNLAGAYNEQFF
TRBV27	TRBJ1-1	CASSTNTEAFF
TRBV7-2	TRBJ2-4	CASSLVGGGAKNIQYF
TRBV7-2	TRBJ2-1	CASSLERINYNEQFF
TRBV4-2	TRBJ2-1	CASSQERGTALFNEQFF
TRBV29-1	TRBJ2-5	CSVDSGGQETQYF
TRBV7-8	TRBJ2-1	CASSPPRGSGGRYEQFF
TRBV20-1	TRBJ1-1	CSARAIQGLNTEAFF
TRBV5-1	TRBJ2-7	CASSLASPANYEQYF
TRBV28	TRBJ2-7	CASKGGLRGYEQYF
TRBV29-1	TRBJ1-2	CSVLGQLFNGYTF
TRBV29-1	TRBJ2-1	CSVEDRLSSLANNEQFF
TRBV6-1	TRBJ2-3	CASRRTFAGLTDTQYF
TRBV11-2	TRBJ2-5	CASSLGRTPKDF
TRBV12-3/TRBV12-4	TRBJ1-1	CASSLTGLNTEAFF
TRBV5-1	TRBJ2-2	CASSPNRGNTGELFF
TRBV20-1	TRBJ2-1	CSARSRGQDQYNEQFF
TRBV24-1	TRBJ1-5	CATSETGAGNQPQHF
TRBV6-1	TRBJ2-5	CASSEESLAGVSKTQYF
TRBV5-5	TRBJ1-6	CASSFPVRNSPLHF
TRBV7-9	TRBJ2-2	CASSSRGTVNTGELFF
TRBV7-6	TRBJ1-6	CASSGQSYNSPLHF
TRBV10-3	TRBJ1-2	CAISGGSYGYTF
TRBV3-1	TRBJ2-7	CASSQVPSAFSYEQYF
TRBV5-1	TRBJ1-1	CASSLVGASGMNTEAFF
TRBV2	TRBJ2-5	CASNTARGRETQYF
TRBV5-6	TRBJ2-1	CASSAVGTPYNEQFF